The subject of this entry is one T cell receptor (beta chain). The germline V gene has CDR1 SGDLS and CDR2 YYNGEE. The CDR3 covers 15 residues. After removal of 0 bases from V and 5 bases from J, the junction contained 7 bases not matched to a gene. The sample comes from a study of blood T cell repertoires in COVID-19. Study-wide background: The samples span acute and convalescent COVID-19 from the United States, Italy and Spain. T cells, B-cell-depleted T cells, or PBMCs supplied cDNA or gDNA.

Study processing details: Scientists estimated how many nucleated cells there were by amplifying reference gene primers. Method: immunoSEQ multiplex PCR; TCRdb's copy keeps in-frame clones and lacks some. That table gives V, J and clone size, and the DNA gave D and trimming. The profile shows about 110,000 clones, approximately 85% of them singletons. The chain employs TRBV9 and TRBJ1-2, with 7 bases identical to TRBD1. The source material was peripheral blood. This receptor was taken from a woman aged 55-70 years with acute or convalescent COVID-19. CDR3 sequence: CASSVETRGEYGYTF. Written as DNA, the CDR3 is TGTGCCAGCAGCGTAGAAACCAGGGGGGAGTATGGCTACACCTTC.